This T cell receptor (beta chain) was documented in a study of blood T cell repertoires in COVID-19. In the study overall: PBMCs, B-cell-depleted T cells, or T cells were the source of the cDNA or gDNA that made up the material.

Each participant's cohort was designated according to participant-reported clinical history. Germline loops: CDR1 MNHEY, CDR2 SMNVEV (reference sequence). CDR3 length: 15 residues. V dropped 5 bases and J dropped 5; count of bases not matched to a gene: 6. Per the study methods: Reference gene primer amplification in the assay estimated nucleated cell counts. Method: immunoSEQ multiplex PCR; TCRdb's copy keeps in-frame clones and lacks some. V, J and clone size are those of that table, while D and trimming were read from the DNA. The data show some 330,000 clones, more than 75% seen once. This receptor was taken from a man younger than 40 who had recovered from COVID-19. What was sequenced was PBMCs or T cells enriched from blood (not recorded which). The rearrangement uses TRBV27 and TRBJ2-5, with 12 bases fitting TRBD2. This CDR3 is CASSALAGGRETQYF. CDR3 nucleotide sequence: TGTGCCAGCAGTGCCCTAGCGGGAGGGAGGGAGACCCAGTACTTC.